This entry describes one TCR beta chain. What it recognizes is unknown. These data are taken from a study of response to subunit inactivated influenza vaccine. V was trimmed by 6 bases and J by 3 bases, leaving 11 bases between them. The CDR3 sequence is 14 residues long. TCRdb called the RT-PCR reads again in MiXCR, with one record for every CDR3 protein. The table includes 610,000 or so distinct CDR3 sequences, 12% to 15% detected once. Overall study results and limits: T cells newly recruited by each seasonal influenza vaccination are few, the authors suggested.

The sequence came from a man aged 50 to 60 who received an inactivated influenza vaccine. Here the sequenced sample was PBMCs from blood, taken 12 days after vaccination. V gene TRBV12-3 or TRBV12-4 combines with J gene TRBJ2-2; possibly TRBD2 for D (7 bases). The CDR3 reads CASRRGGDTGELFF. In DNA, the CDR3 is TGTGCCAGCAGGAGGGGGGGGGACACCGGGGAGCTGTTTTTT.